The clone carrying this T cell receptor beta chain was seen a few times. Antigen unknown. The entry originates in a study of T cells in Graves' hyperthyroidism and ophthalmopathy. Study-level results: Model predictions of ophthalmopathy came a median around 7.1 months before onset.

V lost 7 bases and J lost 3; bases outside the gene matches: 6. Germline V gives CDR1 MNHNS, CDR2 SASEGT. This CDR3 region has 15 residues. The investigators amplified TCR beta CDR3 regions from RNA transcripts. In the first-round RT-PCR of the TCR CDR3, the HTBI primer set was used. TCRdb reanalysed the multiplex PCR reads using MiXCR and keeps one entry per CDR3 protein. The sample shows nearly 600,000 distinct CDR3 sequences, approximately 14% of them seen only once. Clinical symptoms, serum thyroxine and TRAb, thyroid ultrasound and orbital computed tomography were used for the diagnoses. The sequencing sample was made of blood. The rearrangement uses TRBV6-1 and TRBJ1-5; 10 positions agree with TRBD1. This receptor was taken from a woman younger than 35 with Graves' ophthalmopathy. The CDR3 spells CASNDRGRINQPQHF. DNA of the CDR3: TGTGCCAGCAACGACAGGGGGCGCATCAATCAGCCCCAGCATTTT.